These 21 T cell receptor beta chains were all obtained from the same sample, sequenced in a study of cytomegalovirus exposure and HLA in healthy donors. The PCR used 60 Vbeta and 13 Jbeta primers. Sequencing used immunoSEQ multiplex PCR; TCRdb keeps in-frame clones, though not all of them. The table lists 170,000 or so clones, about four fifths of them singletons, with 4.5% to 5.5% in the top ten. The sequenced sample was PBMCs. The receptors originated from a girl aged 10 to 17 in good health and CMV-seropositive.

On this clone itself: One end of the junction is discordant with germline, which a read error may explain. CDR3 bases: TGTGCCAGCAGAGACGTAGCAGTTGATAATGAAAAACTGTTTTTT. It codes for CASRDVAVDNEKLFF. This chain joins TRBV4-1 and TRBJ1-4, with D hard to call. Germline V lookup: CDR1 MGHRA, CDR2 YSYEKL. There are 15 residues in the CDR3.

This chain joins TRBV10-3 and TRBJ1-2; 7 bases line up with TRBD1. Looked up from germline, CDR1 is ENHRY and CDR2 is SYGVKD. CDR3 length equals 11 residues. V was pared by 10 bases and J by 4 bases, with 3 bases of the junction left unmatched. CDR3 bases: TGTGCCACCCAGGGGGTCTATGGCTACACCTTC. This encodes CATQGVYGYTF.

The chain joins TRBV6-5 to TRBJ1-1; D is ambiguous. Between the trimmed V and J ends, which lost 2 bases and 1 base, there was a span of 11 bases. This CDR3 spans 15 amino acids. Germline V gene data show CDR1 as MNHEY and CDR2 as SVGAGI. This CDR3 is CASSYGGTGNTEAFF. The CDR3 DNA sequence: TGTGCCAGCAGTTACGGTGGTACCGGGAACACTGAAGCTTTCTTT.

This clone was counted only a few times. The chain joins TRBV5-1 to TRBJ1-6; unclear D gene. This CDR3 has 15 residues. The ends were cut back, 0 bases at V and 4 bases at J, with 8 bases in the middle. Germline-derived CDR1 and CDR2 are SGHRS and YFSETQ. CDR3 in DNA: TGCGCCAGCAGCTTGGTCGGGGATTATAATTCACCCCTCCACTTT. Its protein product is CASSLVGDYNSPLHF.

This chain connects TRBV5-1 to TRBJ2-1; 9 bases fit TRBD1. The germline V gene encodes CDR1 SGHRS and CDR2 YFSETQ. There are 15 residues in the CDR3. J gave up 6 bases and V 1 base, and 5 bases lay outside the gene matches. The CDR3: CASSLPRDRVNEQFF. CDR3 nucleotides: TGCGCCAGCAGCTTGCCACGGGACAGGGTCAATGAGCAGTTCTTC.

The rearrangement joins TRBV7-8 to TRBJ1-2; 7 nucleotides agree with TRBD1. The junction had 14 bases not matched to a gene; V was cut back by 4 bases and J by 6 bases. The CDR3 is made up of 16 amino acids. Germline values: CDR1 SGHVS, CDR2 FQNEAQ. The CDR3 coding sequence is TGTGCCAGCAGCTCGCTATTATTGACAGGGTTTAATGGCTACACCTTC. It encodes CASSSLLLTGFNGYTF.

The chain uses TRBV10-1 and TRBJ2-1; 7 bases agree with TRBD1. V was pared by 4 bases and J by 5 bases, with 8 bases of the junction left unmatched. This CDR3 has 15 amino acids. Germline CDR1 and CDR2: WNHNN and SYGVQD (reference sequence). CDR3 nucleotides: TGCGCCAGCAGTGGGGGGACAGACGACCACAATGAGCAGTTCTTC. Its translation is CASSGGTDDHNEQFF.

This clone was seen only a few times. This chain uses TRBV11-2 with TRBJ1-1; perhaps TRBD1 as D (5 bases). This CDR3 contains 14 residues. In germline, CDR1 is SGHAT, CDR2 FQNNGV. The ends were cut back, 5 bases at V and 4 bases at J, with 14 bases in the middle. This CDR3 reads CASSPKVGGTEAFF. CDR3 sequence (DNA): TGTGCCAGCAGCCCTAAAGTGGGGGGCACTGAAGCTTTCTTT.

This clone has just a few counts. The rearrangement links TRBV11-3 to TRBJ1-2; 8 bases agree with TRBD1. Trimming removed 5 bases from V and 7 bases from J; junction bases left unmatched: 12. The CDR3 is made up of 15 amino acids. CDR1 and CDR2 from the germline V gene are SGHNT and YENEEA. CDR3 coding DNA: TGTGCCAGCAGCCCCACCCGGACAGGGATGGGTGGCTACACCTTC. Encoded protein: CASSPTRTGMGGYTF.

The CDR3 protein is CASSDSASGGTDTQYF. DNA of the CDR3: TGTGCCAGCAGTGACTCGGCTAGCGGGGGCACAGATACGCAGTATTTT. This chain links TRBV6-4 with TRBJ2-3, with 9 bases identical to TRBD2. In germline, CDR1 is MRHNA, CDR2 SNTAGT. The J segment lost 1 base and the V segment lost 0 bases, leaving 2 bases of the junction unmatched. CDR3 length equals 16 residues.

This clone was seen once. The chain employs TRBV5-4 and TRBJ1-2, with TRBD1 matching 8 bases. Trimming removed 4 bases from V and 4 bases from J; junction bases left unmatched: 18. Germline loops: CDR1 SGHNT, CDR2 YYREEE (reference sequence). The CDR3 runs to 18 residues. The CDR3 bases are TGTGCCAGCAGCCCCGCGGGGATACTTGGGGACAGGACCTATGGCTACACCTTC. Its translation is CASSPAGILGDRTYGYTF.

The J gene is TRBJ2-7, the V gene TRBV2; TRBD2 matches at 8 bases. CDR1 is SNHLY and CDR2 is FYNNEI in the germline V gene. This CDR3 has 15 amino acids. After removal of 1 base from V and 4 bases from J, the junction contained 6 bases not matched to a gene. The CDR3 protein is CASSEESGGLYEQYF. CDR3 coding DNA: TGTGCCAGCAGTGAAGAAAGCGGGGGCCTTTACGAGCAGTACTTC.

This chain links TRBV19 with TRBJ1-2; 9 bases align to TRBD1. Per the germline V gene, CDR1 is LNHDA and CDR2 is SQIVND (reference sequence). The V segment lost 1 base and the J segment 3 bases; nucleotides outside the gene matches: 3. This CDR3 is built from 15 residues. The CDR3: CASSIAGQGHYGYTF. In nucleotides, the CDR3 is TGTGCCAGTAGTATAGCGGGACAGGGACACTATGGCTACACCTTC.

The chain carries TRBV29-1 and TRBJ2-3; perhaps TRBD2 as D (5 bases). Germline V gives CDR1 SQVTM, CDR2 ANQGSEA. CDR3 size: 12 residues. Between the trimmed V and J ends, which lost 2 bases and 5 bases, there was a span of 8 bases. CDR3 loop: CSVENGVDTQYF. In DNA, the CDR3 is TGCAGCGTTGAAAACGGGGTAGATACGCAGTATTTT.

The CDR3, as DNA: TGTGCCAGCAGCTTAAACATCGCTAACTATGGCTACACCTTC. Translation gives CASSLNIANYGYTF. The V and J genes are TRBV11-2 and TRBJ1-2; D unclear. Trimming stripped 2 bases from V and 0 bases from J, with 7 bases between. The CDR3 length is 14 residues. The germline V gene has CDR1 SGHAT and CDR2 FQNNGV.

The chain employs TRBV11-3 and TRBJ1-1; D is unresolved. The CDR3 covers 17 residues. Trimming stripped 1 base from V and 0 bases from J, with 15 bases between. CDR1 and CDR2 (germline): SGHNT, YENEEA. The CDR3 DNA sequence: TGTGCCAGCAGCTTAGTCACCACAGACCCCCTGAACACTGAAGCTTTCTTT. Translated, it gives CASSLVTTDPLNTEAFF.

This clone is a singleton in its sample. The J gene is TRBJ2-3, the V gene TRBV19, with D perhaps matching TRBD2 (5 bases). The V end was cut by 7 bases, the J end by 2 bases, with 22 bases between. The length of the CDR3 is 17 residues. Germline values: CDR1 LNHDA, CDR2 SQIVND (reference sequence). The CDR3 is CASTKSTGRLTTDTQYF. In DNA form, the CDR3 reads TGTGCCAGTACCAAGTCTACTGGGAGACTAACCACAGATACGCAGTATTTT.

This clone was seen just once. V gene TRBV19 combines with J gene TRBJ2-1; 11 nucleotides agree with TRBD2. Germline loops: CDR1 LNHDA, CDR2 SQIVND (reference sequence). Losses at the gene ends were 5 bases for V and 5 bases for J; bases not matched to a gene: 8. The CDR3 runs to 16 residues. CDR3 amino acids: CASSPRVSGGDNEQFF. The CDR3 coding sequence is TGTGCCAGTAGTCCCAGGGTTAGCGGGGGGGACAATGAGCAGTTCTTC.

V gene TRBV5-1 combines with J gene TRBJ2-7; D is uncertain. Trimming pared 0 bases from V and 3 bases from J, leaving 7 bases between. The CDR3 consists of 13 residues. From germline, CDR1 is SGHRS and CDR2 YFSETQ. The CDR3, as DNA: TGCGCCAGCAGCTTGGCGTCGGGCTACGAGCAGTACTTC. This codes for CASSLASGYEQYF.

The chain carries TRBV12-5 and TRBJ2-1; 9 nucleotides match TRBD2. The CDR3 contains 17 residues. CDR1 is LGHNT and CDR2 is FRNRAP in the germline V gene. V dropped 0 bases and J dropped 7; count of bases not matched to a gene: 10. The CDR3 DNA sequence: TGTGCTAGTGGTTTGGTACTAACAGCGGGGGGTCTGAATGAGCAGTTCTTC. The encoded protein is CASGLVLTAGGLNEQFF.

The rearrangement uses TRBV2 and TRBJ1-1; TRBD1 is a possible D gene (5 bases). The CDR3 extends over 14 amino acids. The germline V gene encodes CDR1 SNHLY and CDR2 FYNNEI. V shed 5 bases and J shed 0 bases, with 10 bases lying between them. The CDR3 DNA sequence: TGTGCCAGCAGTCAAACAGGCATGAACACTGAAGCTTTCTTT. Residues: CASSQTGMNTEAFF.